Below, 30 T cell receptor beta chains from the same sample are listed, as sequenced in a study of T-cell memory formation after mild COVID-19. TCRdb processed the 5' RACE reads anew with MiXCR; each CDR3 protein has one entry. The repertoire consists of under 200,000 distinct CDR3 sequences, with roughly 28% occurring once and the leading ten covering approximately 12%. Sequencing used PBMCs or a T cell subset sorted from them (not recorded which). The receptors here all came from an adult woman who had mild COVID-19 (a few samples of this study predate the infection). Cell type and time point are not known.

The table lists this clonotype with a few counts. J is TRBJ1-2 and V is TRBV13; D might be TRBD1 (6 bases). The CDR3 has 14 amino acids. Germline V lookup: CDR1 PRHDT, CDR2 FYEKMQ (reference sequence). The V end was cut by 5 bases, the J end by 1 base, with 11 bases between. DNA of the CDR3: TGTGCCAGCAGCCAAGGGGGGGATAACTATGGCTACACCTTC. Translated: CASSQGGDNYGYTF.

The DNA for the CDR3 is TGTGCCAGCAGGTCGGACCTCAATGAGCAGTTCTTC. Its protein product is CASRSDLNEQFF. This chain uses TRBV12-3 or TRBV12-4 with TRBJ2-1, with D unresolved. This CDR3 spans 12 amino acids. V was shortened by 6 bases and J by 6 bases, with 9 bases between the two germline ends.

This chain links TRBV20-1 with TRBJ2-7, with 7 nucleotides matching TRBD1. V was pared by 5 bases and J by 3 bases, with 10 bases of the junction left unmatched. The germline V gene encodes CDR1 DFQATT and CDR2 SNEGSKA (reference sequence). The CDR3 runs 14 residues. CDR3 in DNA: TGCAGTGCTCAGACCACGGGACAGAACTACGAGCAGTACTTC. Translation: CSAQTTGQNYEQYF.

This clonotype showed up just a few times. V usage is TRBV20-1 and J usage is TRBJ2-3, with D possibly TRBD2 on 5 matching bases. This CDR3 has 15 residues. V lost 0 bases to trimming and J lost 3 bases, with 13 bases between them. Per germline, CDR1 DFQATT and CDR2 SNEGSKA (reference sequence). The CDR3 region has the DNA TGCAGTGCTAGAGATCGCCTAGCTCCTACAGATACGCAGTATTTT. It encodes CSARDRLAPTDTQYF.

This clonotype was detected many times. The gene calls are TRBV5-4 and TRBJ2-7; TRBD2 matches 15 bases. The CDR3 loop spans 17 amino acids. Germline V CDR1 and CDR2: SGHNT, YYREEE (reference sequence). V lost 5 bases, J lost 2 bases, and 8 bases stayed unmatched. In nucleotides, the CDR3 is TGTGCCAGCAGTCCCGGGACTAGCGGGGGGCTTACCTACGAGCAGTACTTC. This encodes CASSPGTSGGLTYEQYF.

Note on this clonotype: The junction departs from germline at one end; a sequencing error may be responsible. CDR3 DNA sequence: TGTGACAGCAGCAACGGACTAGACTCAGATACGCAGTATTTT. It translates to CDSSNGLDSDTQYF. This chain uses TRBV7-3 with TRBJ2-3; 7 nucleotides line up with TRBD2. Germline-derived CDR1 and CDR2 are SGHTA and FQGTGA. This CDR3 contains 14 residues.

This clonotype was recorded a few times. V and J are TRBV12-3 or TRBV12-4 and TRBJ2-1; the D call may be TRBD1 or TRBD2 (5 bases each). This CDR3 is 14 amino acids long. Trimming stripped 3 bases from V and 8 bases from J, with 14 bases between. For the CDR3, the DNA is TGTGCCAGCAGTTTGACCGGGACCGACTATGAGCAGTTCTTC. The encoded protein is CASSLTGTDYEQFF.

This chain links TRBV6-5 with TRBJ1-6, with 7 bases fitting TRBD1. V lost 3 bases to trimming and J lost 7 bases; unmatched junction nucleotides: 6. This CDR3 is 15 amino acids long. Per germline, CDR1 MNHEY and CDR2 SVGAGI. The CDR3 DNA sequence: TGTGCCAGCAGTTATGCCAGGGGGGAGAATTCACCCCTCCACTTT. It translates to CASSYARGENSPLHF.

V and J are TRBV12-3 or TRBV12-4 and TRBJ2-1; perhaps D is TRBD1 or TRBD2 (5 bases each). This CDR3 region has 15 residues. V was shortened by 0 bases and J by 6 bases, with 12 bases between the two germline ends. This CDR3 is CASSLALAGTNEQFF. CDR3 nucleotide sequence: TGTGCCAGCAGTTTAGCGCTGGCAGGGACCAATGAGCAGTTCTTC.

V usage is TRBV6-5 and J usage is TRBJ1-1, with D maybe TRBD1 (6 bases). The V and J ends lost 7 bases and 4 bases respectively, with 16 bases between them. The CDR3 is made up of 14 amino acids. Germline CDR1 reads MNHEY; CDR2 reads SVGAGI. CDR3 in DNA: TGTGCCAGCAAGGGCAGGGGCCTGAGCACTGAAGCTTTCTTT. This sequence encodes CASKGRGLSTEAFF.

The chain uses TRBV3-1 and TRBJ2-1, with 11 bases lining up with TRBD2. The germline gives CDR1 LGHDT, CDR2 YNNKEL (reference sequence). The CDR3 length is 16 residues. V shed 0 bases, J shed 4 bases, and the junction held 2 bases outside the gene matches. The CDR3 region is CASSQDTSGGYNEQFF. The CDR3 nucleotides read TGTGCCAGCAGCCAAGACACTAGCGGGGGATACAATGAGCAGTTCTTC.

The V and J genes are TRBV6-1 and TRBJ2-7; the match to TRBD1 covers 7 bases. Trimming took 6 bases from V and 2 from J; bases not matched to a gene: 7. This CDR3 comprises 14 residues. The V gene's germline CDR1 is MNHNS and CDR2 SASEGT. The CDR3: CASRRDSLAYEQYF. CDR3 coding DNA: TGTGCCAGCAGAAGGGACAGTTTAGCCTACGAGCAGTACTTC.

This sequence joins TRBV4-3 and TRBJ2-1; D is possibly TRBD2 (6 bases). From germline, CDR1 is LGHNA and CDR2 YSLEER. V lost 0 bases and J lost 1, with 13 bases in between. The length of the CDR3 is 17 residues. The CDR3 DNA follows: TGCGCCAGCAGCCAAGATGATCGGGCGGGGTCCTACAATGAGCAGTTCTTC. The encoded protein is CASSQDDRAGSYNEQFF.

V is TRBV5-4 and J is TRBJ2-1; 8 bases are a match to TRBD2. With 2 bases clipped from V and 8 bases from J, the junction kept 9 bases outside the gene matches. In germline, CDR1 is SGHNT, CDR2 YYREEE (reference sequence). CDR3 size: 15 residues. CDR3 loop: CASSFDSGIVDEQFF. The CDR3 nucleotides read TGTGCCAGCAGCTTCGATAGCGGGATAGTGGATGAGCAGTTCTTC.

This clonotype has just a few counts. The chain is built from TRBV7-3 and TRBJ1-6; D gene unclear. From germline, CDR1 is SGHTA and CDR2 FQGTGA. This CDR3 comprises 15 residues. Trimming cost V 2 bases and J 5 bases, with 10 bases left between them. The CDR3 DNA is TGTGCCAGCAGCTTATGGCCTGGGCATAATTCACCCCTCCACTTT. Protein product: CASSLWPGHNSPLHF.

This clonotype appeared a few times. V usage is TRBV11-2 and J usage is TRBJ1-4, with D hard to call. CDR3 length: 20 amino acids. Trimming took 5 bases from V and 0 from J, leaving 25 bases between them. CDR1 is SGHAT and CDR2 is FQNNGV in the germline V gene. CDR3 bases: TGTGCCAGCAGCCATCTCCGAATCCGGACCCCTTTTACAACTAATGAAAAACTGTTTTTT. Translation gives CASSHLRIRTPFTTNEKLFF.

The rearrangement uses TRBV4-2 and TRBJ1-1; 9 nucleotides agree with TRBD1. After removal of 4 bases from V and 5 bases from J, the junction contained 8 bases not matched to a gene. CDR1 is LGHNA, CDR2 YNFKEQ, per germline. The CDR3 has 15 amino acids. The CDR3 sequence is CASSPETGGATEAFF. The CDR3 coding sequence is TGTGCCAGCAGCCCAGAGACAGGGGGTGCGACTGAAGCTTTCTTT.

A few counts support this clonotype. The rearrangement uses TRBV4-3 and TRBJ2-7; TRBD2 matches 9 bases. CDR1 and CDR2 (germline): LGHNA, YSLEER. Trimming cost V 0 bases and J 6 bases; bases outside gene matches: 6. The CDR3 consists of 15 residues. Here the CDR3 reads CASSQDAAGGSEQYF. The CDR3 DNA is TGCGCCAGCAGCCAAGATGCAGCGGGAGGATCCGAGCAGTACTTC.

This clonotype has more than one count but fewer than ten. This sequence joins TRBV5-1 and TRBJ2-3; no firm D call. With 3 bases removed from V and 5 bases from J, the gap between germline ends came to 13 bases. The CDR3 is made up of 14 amino acids. Germline CDR1 and CDR2: SGHRS and YFSETQ. DNA of the CDR3: TGCGCCAGCAGCTCCCAGACAAGTAAAGATACGCAGTATTTT. It is translated as CASSSQTSKDTQYF.

V usage is TRBV20-1 and J usage is TRBJ2-3, with D possibly matching TRBD2 (6 bases). This CDR3 is built from 15 residues. The germline CDR1 and CDR2 sequences are DFQATT and SNEGSKA (reference sequence). Trimming removed 5 bases at V and 1 base at J, with 16 bases between. The CDR3 DNA follows: TGCAGTGCTCCCCGGGTAGCGGTAGGCACAGATACGCAGTATTTT. Translating gives CSAPRVAVGTDTQYF.

This clonotype appeared many times. The genes are TRBV7-2 and TRBJ1-1, with D perhaps matching TRBD1 (5 bases). The CDR3 extends over 15 amino acids. Per the germline V gene, CDR1 is SGHTA and CDR2 is FQGNSA. The V end lost 3 bases, the J end lost 10 bases, and 21 bases lay between the germline ends. CDR3 nucleotide sequence: TGTGCCAGCAGCTTTCGATCTTTACAGGAGGGTGGAGCTTTCTTT. Amino acid sequence: CASSFRSLQEGGAFF.

This clonotype was counted only a few times. CDR3 nucleotide sequence: TGCGCCAGCAGCTCGGGACAGCAGCAAGCTTTCTTT. Translating gives CASSSGQQQAFF. This chain joins TRBV5-1 and TRBJ1-1, with 7 bases matching TRBD1. Trimming at V came to 3 bases and at J to 9 bases, leaving 5 bases not matched to a gene. Germline-derived CDR1 and CDR2 are SGHRS and YFSETQ. The CDR3 runs to 12 residues.

The chain links TRBV3-1 to TRBJ2-1, with D perhaps assigned TRBD1 or TRBD2 (5 bases each). Germline CDR1 is LGHDT and CDR2 is YNNKEL (reference sequence). V was shortened by 5 bases and J by 2 bases, with 16 bases between the two germline ends. The CDR3 has 16 residues. The CDR3 sequence is CASSAGGTHPYNEQFF. CDR3 DNA: TGTGCCAGCAGCGCTGGGGGTACCCATCCCTACAATGAGCAGTTCTTC.

This chain uses TRBV28 with TRBJ2-2; D is ambiguous. Trimming shortened V by 5 bases and J by 2 bases, and 6 bases separated the two germline ends. The CDR3 extends over 13 amino acids. Germline V gene data show CDR1 as MDHEN and CDR2 as SYDVKM. The CDR3 DNA follows: TGTGCCAGCAGTCAATATAACACCGGGGAGCTGTTTTTT. Residues: CASSQYNTGELFF.

This chain connects TRBV6-2 or TRBV6-3 to TRBJ2-7; D is uncertain. Between the trimmed V and J ends, which lost 6 bases and 2 bases, there was a span of 5 bases. Per germline, CDR1 MNHEY and CDR2 SVGEGT. The length of the CDR3 is 11 residues. The CDR3 sequence: CASSRAYEQYF. The CDR3 DNA reads as TGTGCCAGCAGCAGAGCCTACGAGCAGTACTTC.

The chain uses TRBV10-1 and TRBJ1-1; D possibly corresponds to TRBD1 (5 bases). Germline V CDR1 and CDR2: WNHNN, SYGVQD (reference sequence). This CDR3 has 16 residues. Trimming pared 6 bases from V and 0 bases from J, leaving 17 bases between. CDR3 bases: TGCGCCAGCAGAACTCGCAGGGCAGCCATGAACACTGAAGCTTTCTTT. Translated: CASRTRRAAMNTEAFF.

This clonotype was observed a handful of times. The chain links TRBV5-1 to TRBJ1-2; 8 nucleotides match TRBD1. The CDR3 extends over 14 amino acids. Germline assignment: CDR1 SGHRS and CDR2 YFSETQ. Trimming took 5 bases from V and 2 from J; bases not matched to a gene: 5. The CDR3 is CASSMGTGNYGYTF. Written as DNA, the CDR3 is TGCGCCAGCAGTATGGGGACAGGCAACTATGGCTACACCTTC.

This clonotype was seen a handful of times. J is TRBJ2-3 and V is TRBV9; 8 nucleotides line up with TRBD2. Germline-derived CDR1 and CDR2 are SGDLS and YYNGEE. CDR3 length: 16 amino acids. J was trimmed by 6 bases and V by 5 bases; bases with no gene match: 14. The CDR3 region is CASSLMGLGDEDTQYF. In DNA, the CDR3 is TGTGCCAGCAGTTTGATGGGACTAGGAGATGAGGATACGCAGTATTTT.

The chain has TRBV28 and TRBJ2-3; no clear D. Trimming took off 8 bases at V and 2 bases at J, with 11 bases between the two ends. Looked up from germline, CDR1 is MDHEN and CDR2 is SYDVKM. This CDR3 has 13 amino acids. CDR3 sequence: CASRSGHTDTQYF. The CDR3 DNA reads as TGTGCCAGCCGGTCCGGTCACACAGATACGCAGTATTTT.

The chain links TRBV12-3 or TRBV12-4 to TRBJ2-1; D is possibly TRBD1 or TRBD2 (5 bases each). There are 11 residues in the CDR3. Trimming stripped 6 bases from V and 9 bases from J, with 9 bases between. This CDR3 is CASRVGTEQFF. The CDR3 DNA is TGTGCCAGCAGAGTGGGGACTGAGCAGTTCTTC.